This entry features one T cell receptor (beta chain) sequence. Measured with immunoSEQ multiplex PCR; TCRdb has only the in-frame clones, and not every one. The sample carries under 55,000 clones, roughly 80% recorded once. This sample was taken from a study of blood T cell repertoires in COVID-19. Ages ranged from about 18 to 90 years, with residence in 24 US areas. Membership in each cohort depended on participant-reported clinical history. The V gene end was trimmed by 3 bases and the J gene end by 8 bases; junction bases not matched to a gene: 15. Germline-derived CDR1 and CDR2 are KGHSH and LQKENI. This CDR3 spans 17 amino acids.

Sequenced input: PBMCs or T cells enriched from blood (not recorded which). The TCR originated in a woman in her forties or fifties with acute COVID-19. The rearrangement links TRBV18 to TRBJ2-2; TRBD2 matches 7 bases. CDR3 sequence: CASSPLVSGANVGELFF. Here the CDR3 DNA reads TGTGCCAGCTCACCTCTCGTGAGCGGGGCCAACGTGGGGGAGCTGTTTTTT. Full variable domain (missing parts from reference TRBV18 and TRBJ2-2): NAGVMQNPRHLVRRRGQEARLRCSPMKGHSHVYWYRQLPEEGLKFMVYLQKENIIDESGMPKERFSAEFPKEGPSILRIQQVVRGDSAAYFCASSPLVSGANVGELFFGEGSRLTVL.